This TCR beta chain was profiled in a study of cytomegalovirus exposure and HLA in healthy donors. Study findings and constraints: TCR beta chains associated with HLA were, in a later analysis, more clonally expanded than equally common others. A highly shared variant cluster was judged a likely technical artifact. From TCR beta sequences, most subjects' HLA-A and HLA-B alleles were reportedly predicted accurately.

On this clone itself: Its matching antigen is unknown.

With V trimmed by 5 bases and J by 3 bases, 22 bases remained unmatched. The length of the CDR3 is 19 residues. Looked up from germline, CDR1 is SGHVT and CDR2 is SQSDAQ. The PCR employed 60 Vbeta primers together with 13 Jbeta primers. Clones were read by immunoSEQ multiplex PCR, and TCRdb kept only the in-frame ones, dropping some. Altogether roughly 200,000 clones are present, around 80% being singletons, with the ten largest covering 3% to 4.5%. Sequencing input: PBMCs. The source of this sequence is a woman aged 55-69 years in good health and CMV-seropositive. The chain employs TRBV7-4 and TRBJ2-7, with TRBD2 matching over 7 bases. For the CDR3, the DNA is TGTGCCAGCAGCGCCGACGCCCATTGGTCTGGCGGGAGTATCTACGAGCAGTACTTC. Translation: CASSADAHWSGGSIYEQYF.